One and the same sample provided the 5 T cell receptor beta chains below, sequenced in a study of response to subunit inactivated influenza vaccine. TCRdb reprocessed the RT-PCR reads with MiXCR, giving one entry per CDR3 protein. The repertoire holds around 520,000 distinct CDR3 sequences, with approximately 10% as singletons. This specimen consisted of PBMCs from blood, obtained on the day of vaccination. The receptors were sampled from a man between 50 and 59 years old who received an inactivated influenza vaccine.

This clonotype was found a few times. This chain links TRBV27 with TRBJ2-2, with D perhaps TRBD2 (6 bases). CDR3 length equals 16 residues. Trimming pared 10 bases from V and 0 bases from J, leaving 18 bases between. Germline loops: CDR1 MNHEY, CDR2 SMNVEV (reference sequence). The DNA for the CDR3 is TGTGCCACCCAAATGAGGGGCGGGGCGAACACCGGGGAGCTGTTTTTT. Its protein product is CATQMRGGANTGELFF.

The chain has TRBV12-3 or TRBV12-4 and TRBJ2-3; D uncertain. V dropped 3 bases and J dropped 6 bases, with 13 bases sitting between them. The CDR3 runs 14 residues. The CDR3 coding sequence is TGTGCCAGCAGTTTGCCTCAACCGGCGGATACGCAGTATTTT. Protein: CASSLPQPADTQYF.

This clonotype was seen a handful of times. This chain connects TRBV9 to TRBJ2-1; D is possibly TRBD2 (6 bases). Looked up from germline, CDR1 is SGDLS and CDR2 is YYNGEE. The CDR3 extends over 15 amino acids. V lost 0 bases to trimming and J lost 2 bases, with 9 bases between them. For the CDR3, the DNA is TGTGCCAGCAGCGTAGCGGGACTCACCTACAATGAGCAGTTCTTC. It specifies CASSVAGLTYNEQFF.

This clonotype was detected ten times or more. The V and J genes are TRBV5-1 and TRBJ1-1; D perhaps matches TRBD1 (5 bases). This CDR3 contains 15 residues. CDR1 and CDR2 from the germline V gene are SGHRS and YFSETQ. V was shortened by 0 bases and J by 1 base, with 10 bases between the two germline ends. CDR3: CASSLAQGWNTEAFF. For the CDR3, the DNA is TGCGCCAGCAGCTTGGCGCAGGGATGGAACACTGAAGCTTTCTTT.

This clonotype was recorded a few times. The chain has TRBV7-8 and TRBJ2-7; 7 positions agree with TRBD1. Germline V gene sequence: CDR1 SGHVS, CDR2 FQNEAQ. The CDR3 has 13 amino acids. Trimming cost V 8 bases and J 2 bases; bases outside gene matches: 6. The CDR3 spells CASAGQVTYEQYF. The CDR3 DNA sequence: TGTGCCAGCGCTGGACAGGTTACCTACGAGCAGTACTTC.